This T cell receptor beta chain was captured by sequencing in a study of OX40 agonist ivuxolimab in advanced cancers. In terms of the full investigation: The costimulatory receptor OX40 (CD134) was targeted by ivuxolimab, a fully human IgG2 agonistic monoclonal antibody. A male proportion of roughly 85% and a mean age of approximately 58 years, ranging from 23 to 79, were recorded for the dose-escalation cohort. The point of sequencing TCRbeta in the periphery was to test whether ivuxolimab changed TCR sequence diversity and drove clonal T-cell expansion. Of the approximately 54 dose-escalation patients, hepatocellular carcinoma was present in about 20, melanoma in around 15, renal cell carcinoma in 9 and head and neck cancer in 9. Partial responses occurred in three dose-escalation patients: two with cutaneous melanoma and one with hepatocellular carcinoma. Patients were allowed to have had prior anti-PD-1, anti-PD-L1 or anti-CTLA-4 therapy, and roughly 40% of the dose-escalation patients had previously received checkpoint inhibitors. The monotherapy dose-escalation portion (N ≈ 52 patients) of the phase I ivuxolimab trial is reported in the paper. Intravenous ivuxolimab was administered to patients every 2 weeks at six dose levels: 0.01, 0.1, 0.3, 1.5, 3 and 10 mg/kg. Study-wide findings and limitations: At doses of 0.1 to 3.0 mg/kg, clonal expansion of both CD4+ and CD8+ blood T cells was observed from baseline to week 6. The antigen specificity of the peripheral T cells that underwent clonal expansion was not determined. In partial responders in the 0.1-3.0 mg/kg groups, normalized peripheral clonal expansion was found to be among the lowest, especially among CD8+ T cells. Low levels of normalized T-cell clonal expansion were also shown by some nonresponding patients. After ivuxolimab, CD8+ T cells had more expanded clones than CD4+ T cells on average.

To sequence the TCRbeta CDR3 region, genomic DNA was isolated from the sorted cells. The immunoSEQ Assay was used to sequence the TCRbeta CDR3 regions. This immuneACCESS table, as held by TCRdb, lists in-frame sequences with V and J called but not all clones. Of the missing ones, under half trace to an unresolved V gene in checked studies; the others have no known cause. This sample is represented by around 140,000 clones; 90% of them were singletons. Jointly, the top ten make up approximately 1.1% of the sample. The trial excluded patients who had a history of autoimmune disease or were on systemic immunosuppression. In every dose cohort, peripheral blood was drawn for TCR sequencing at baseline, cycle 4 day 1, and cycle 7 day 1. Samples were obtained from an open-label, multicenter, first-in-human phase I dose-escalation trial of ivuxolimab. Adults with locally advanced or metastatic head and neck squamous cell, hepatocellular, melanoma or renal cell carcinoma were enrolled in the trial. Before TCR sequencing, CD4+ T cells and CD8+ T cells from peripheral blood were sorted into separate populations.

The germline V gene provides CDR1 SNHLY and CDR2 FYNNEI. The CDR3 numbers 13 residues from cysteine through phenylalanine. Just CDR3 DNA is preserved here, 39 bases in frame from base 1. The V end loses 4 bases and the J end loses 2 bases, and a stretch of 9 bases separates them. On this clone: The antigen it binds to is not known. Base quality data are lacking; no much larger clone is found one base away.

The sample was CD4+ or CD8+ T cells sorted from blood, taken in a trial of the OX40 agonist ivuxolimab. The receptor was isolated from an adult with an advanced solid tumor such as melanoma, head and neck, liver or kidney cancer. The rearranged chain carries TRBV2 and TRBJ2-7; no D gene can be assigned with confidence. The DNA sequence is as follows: TGTGCCAGCAGTGGTCGGCTAGCCTACGAGCAGTACTTC. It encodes CASSGRLAYEQYF.